This T cell receptor beta chain derives from a study of blood T cell repertoires in COVID-19. Across the whole study: T cells, B-cell-depleted T cells, or PBMCs supplied cDNA or gDNA.

The method was immunoSEQ multiplex PCR; TCRdb's version includes in-frame clones alone and lacks a portion of them. The table has 200,000 to 250,000 clones, 70% to 90% seen once; the top ten hold roughly 8.7%. Cohorts were determined from participant-reported clinical history. The CDR3 sequence is 17 residues long. Germline lookup yields CDR1 MGHRA and CDR2 YSYEKL. The V and J ends lost 0 bases and 5 bases respectively, with 19 bases between them. The clonotype was recovered from a man aged 35 to 55 who had recovered from COVID-19. Material: PBMCs or T cells enriched from blood (not recorded which). The J gene is TRBJ1-1, the V gene TRBV4-1; maybe TRBD1 (6 bases). In DNA, the CDR3 is TGCGCCAGCAGCCAAGATCCCAACAGGGTCAGTGGGACTGAAGCTTTCTTT. It specifies CASSQDPNRVSGTEAFF.